This T cell receptor (beta chain) was obtained from a study of blood T cell repertoires in COVID-19. For the study at large: Sites across the United States, Italy and Spain contributed samples from acute and convalescent COVID-19.

Profiling relied on immunoSEQ multiplex PCR, and the TCRdb table lists in-frame clones only, not all of them. The data show about 71,000 clones, approximately 89% seen once. CDR3 length: 15 residues. CDR1 and CDR2 from the germline V gene are MDHEN and SYDVKM. V lost 2 bases and J 6 bases, leaving 14 bases between the germline ends. Sequenced input: peripheral blood. This receptor was taken from a man of 80 years or more with acute or convalescent COVID-19. The chain employs TRBV28 and TRBJ1-5; D call uncertain. CDR3 sequence reads: CASSLGTPPSQPQHF. The CDR3 region has the DNA TGTGCCAGCAGTTTAGGCACCCCCCCAAGTCAGCCCCAGCATTTT.